This T cell receptor beta chain was captured by sequencing in a study of regulatory and conventional T cells in RAG deficiency. The method was immunoSEQ multiplex PCR; TCRdb's version includes in-frame clones alone and lacks a portion of them. The table includes around 6,000 clones, just under 95% detected once. The CDR3 is made up of 19 amino acids. Trimming took 0 bases from V and 1 from J, leaving 16 bases between them. The germline CDR1 and CDR2 sequences are LGHNA and YSLEER. The V and J genes are TRBV4-3 and TRBJ2-6; a possible D gene is TRBD2 (5 bases). Sequences were obtained from CD8+ T cells sorted from blood. The clonotype originates from a human donor with RAG deficiency presenting as severe combined immunodeficiency. CDR3 sequence reads: CASSQELDSGWSGANVLTF. The CDR3 DNA follows: TGCGCCAGCAGCCAAGAGCTGGACTCGGGTTGGTCTGGGGCCAACGTCCTGACTTTC.